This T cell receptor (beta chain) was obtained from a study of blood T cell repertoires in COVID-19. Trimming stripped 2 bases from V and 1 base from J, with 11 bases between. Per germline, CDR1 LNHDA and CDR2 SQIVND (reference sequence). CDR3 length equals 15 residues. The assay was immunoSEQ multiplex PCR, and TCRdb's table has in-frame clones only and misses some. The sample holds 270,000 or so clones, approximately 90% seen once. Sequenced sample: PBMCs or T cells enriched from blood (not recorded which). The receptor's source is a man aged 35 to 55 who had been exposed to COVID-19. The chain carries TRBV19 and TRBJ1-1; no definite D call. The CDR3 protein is CASSIYGRQNTEAFF. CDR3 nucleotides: TGTGCCAGTAGTATATATGGGAGGCAGAACACTGAAGCTTTCTTT.